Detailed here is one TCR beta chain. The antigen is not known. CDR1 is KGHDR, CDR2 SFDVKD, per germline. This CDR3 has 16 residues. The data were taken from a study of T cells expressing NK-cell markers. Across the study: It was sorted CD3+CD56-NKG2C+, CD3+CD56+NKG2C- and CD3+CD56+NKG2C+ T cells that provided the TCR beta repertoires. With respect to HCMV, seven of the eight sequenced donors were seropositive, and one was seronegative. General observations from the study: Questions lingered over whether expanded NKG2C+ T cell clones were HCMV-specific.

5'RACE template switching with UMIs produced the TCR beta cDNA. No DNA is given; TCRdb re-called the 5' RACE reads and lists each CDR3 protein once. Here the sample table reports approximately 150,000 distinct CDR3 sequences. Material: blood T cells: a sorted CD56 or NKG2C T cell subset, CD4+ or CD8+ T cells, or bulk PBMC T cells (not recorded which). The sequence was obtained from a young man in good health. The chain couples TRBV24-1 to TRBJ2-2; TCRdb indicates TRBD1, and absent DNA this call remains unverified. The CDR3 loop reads CATSERGQINTGELFF.